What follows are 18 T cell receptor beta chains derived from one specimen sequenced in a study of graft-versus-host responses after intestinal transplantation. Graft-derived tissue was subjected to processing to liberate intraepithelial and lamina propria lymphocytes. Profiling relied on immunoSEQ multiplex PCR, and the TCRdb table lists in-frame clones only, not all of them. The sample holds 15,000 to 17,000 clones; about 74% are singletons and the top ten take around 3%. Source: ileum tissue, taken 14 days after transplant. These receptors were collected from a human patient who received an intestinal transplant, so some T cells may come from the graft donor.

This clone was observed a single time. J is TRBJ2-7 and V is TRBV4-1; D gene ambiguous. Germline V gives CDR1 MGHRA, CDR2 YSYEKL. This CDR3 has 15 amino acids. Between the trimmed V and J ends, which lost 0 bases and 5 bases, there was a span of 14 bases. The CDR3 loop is CASSQDIGQVHEQYF. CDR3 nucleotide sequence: TGCGCCAGCAGCCAAGATATCGGGCAGGTCCACGAGCAGTACTTC.

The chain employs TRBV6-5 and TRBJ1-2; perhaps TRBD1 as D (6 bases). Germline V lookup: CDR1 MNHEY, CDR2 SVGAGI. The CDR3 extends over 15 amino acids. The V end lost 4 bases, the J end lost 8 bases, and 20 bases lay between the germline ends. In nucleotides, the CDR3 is TGTGCCAGCAGTTTGAGGGGGGGCGCCGACAGGGGCTACACCTTC. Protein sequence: CASSLRGGADRGYTF.

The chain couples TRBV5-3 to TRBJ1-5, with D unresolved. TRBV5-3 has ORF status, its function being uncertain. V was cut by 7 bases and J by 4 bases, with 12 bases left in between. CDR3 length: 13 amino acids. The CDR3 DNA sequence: TGTGCCAGAGGGCTCGGAGGGAATCAGCCCCAGCATTTT. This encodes CARGLGGNQPQHF.

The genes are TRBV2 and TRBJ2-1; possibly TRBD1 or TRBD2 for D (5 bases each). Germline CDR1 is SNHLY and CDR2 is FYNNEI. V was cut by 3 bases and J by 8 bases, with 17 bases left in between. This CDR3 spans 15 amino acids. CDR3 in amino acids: CASSDFGARKYEQFF. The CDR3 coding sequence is TGTGCCAGCAGTGACTTCGGGGCCCGGAAGTATGAGCAGTTCTTC.

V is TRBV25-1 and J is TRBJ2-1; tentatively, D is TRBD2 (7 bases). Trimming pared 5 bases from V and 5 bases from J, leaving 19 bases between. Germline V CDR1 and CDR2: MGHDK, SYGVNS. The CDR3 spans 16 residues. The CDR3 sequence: CASSPPIGGENNEQFF. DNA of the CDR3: TGTGCCAGCAGTCCACCGATAGGGGGGGAAAACAATGAGCAGTTCTTC.

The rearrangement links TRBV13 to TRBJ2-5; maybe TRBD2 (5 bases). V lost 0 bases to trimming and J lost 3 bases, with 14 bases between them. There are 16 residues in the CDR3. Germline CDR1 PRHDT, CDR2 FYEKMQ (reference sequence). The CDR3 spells CASSLGLSVGEETQYF. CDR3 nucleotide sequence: TGTGCCAGCAGCTTAGGCCTCAGTGTCGGGGAAGAGACCCAGTACTTC. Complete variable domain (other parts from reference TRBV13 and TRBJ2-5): AAGVIQSPRHLIKEKRETATLKCYPIPRHDTVYWYQQGPGQDPQFLISFYEKMQSDKGSIPDRFSAQQFSDYHSELNMSSLELGDSALYFCASSLGLSVGEETQYFGPGTRLLVL.

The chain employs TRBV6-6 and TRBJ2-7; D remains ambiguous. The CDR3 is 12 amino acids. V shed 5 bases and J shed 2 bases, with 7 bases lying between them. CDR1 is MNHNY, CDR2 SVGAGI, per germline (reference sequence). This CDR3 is CASSNTAYEQYF. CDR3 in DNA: TGTGCCAGCAGTAATACTGCCTACGAGCAGTACTTC.

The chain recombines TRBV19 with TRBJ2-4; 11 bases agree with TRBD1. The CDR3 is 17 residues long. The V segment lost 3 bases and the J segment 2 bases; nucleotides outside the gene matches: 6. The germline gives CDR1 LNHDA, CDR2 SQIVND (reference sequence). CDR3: CASSIKGQGVSKNIQYF. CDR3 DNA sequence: TGTGCCAGTAGTATCAAGGGACAGGGGGTGTCCAAAAACATTCAGTACTTC.

CDR3 amino acids: CASSPGNQPQHF. The DNA for the CDR3 is TGTGCCAGCAGCCCGGGGAATCAGCCCCAGCATTTT. The chain uses TRBV7-9 and TRBJ1-5; D gene unclear. The germline CDR1 and CDR2 sequences are SEHNR and FQNEAQ (reference sequence). The germline V and J ends were trimmed by 5 bases and 4 bases, with 6 bases remaining between them. This CDR3 has 12 residues.

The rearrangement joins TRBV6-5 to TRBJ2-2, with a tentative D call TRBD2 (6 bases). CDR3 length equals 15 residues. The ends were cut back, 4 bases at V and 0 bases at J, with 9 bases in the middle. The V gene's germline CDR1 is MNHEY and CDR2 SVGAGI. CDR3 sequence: CASSSGVTNTGELFF. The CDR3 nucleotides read TGTGCCAGCAGTTCGGGGGTAACGAACACCGGGGAGCTGTTTTTT.

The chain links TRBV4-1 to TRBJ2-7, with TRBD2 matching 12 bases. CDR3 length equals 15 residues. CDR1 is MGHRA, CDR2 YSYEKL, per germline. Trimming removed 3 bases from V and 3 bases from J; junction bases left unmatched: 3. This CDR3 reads CASSQPTSGGYEQYF. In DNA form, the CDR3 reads TGCGCCAGCAGCCAGCCGACTAGCGGGGGCTACGAGCAGTACTTC.

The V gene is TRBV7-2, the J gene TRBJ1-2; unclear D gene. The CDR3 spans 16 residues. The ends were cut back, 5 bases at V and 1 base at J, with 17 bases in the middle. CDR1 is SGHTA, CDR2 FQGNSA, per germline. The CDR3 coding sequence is TGTGCCAGCAGCCCGGGCTCCTTATACTTTAACTATGGCTACACCTTC. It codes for CASSPGSLYFNYGYTF.

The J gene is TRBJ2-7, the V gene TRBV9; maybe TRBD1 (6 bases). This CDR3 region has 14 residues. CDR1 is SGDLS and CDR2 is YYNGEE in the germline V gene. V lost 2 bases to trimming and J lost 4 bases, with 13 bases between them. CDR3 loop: CASSVAQGWYEQYF. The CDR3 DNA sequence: TGTGCCAGCAGCGTGGCGCAGGGGTGGTACGAGCAGTACTTC.

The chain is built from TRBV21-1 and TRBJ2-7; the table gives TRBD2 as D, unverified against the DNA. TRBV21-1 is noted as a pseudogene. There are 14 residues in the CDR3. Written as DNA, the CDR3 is TGTGCCAGTTTGAATGGCGGGAGGGTCTACGAGCAGTACTTC. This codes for CASLNGGRVYEQYF.

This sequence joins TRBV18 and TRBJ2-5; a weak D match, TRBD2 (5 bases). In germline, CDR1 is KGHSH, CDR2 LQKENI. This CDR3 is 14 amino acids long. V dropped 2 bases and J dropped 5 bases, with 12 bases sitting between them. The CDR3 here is CASSPEGSVETQYF. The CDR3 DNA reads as TGTGCCAGCTCACCAGAAGGGAGCGTGGAGACCCAGTACTTC. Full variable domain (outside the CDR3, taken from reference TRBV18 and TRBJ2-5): NAGVMQNPRHLVRRRGQEARLRCSPMKGHSHVYWYRQLPEEGLKFMVYLQKENIIDESGMPKERFSAEFPKEGPSILRIQQVVRGDSAAYFCASSPEGSVETQYFGPGTRLLVL.

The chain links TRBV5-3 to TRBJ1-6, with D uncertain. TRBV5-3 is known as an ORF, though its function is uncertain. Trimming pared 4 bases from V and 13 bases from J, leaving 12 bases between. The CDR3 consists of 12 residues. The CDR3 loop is CARSLNGIPLHF. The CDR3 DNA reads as TGTGCCAGAAGCCTTAATGGAATCCCCCTCCACTTT.

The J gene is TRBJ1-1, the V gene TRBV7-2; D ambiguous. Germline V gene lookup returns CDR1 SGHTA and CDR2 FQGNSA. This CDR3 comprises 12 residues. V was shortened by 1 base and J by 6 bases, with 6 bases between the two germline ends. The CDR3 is CASSLDGSEAFF. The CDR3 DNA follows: TGTGCCAGCAGCTTAGATGGGTCTGAAGCTTTCTTT.

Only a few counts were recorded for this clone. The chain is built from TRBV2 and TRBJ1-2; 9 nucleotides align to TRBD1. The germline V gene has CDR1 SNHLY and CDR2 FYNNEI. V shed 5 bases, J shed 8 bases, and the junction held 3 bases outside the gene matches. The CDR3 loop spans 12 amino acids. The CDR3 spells CASSWTGEGYTF. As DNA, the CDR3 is TGTGCCAGCAGTTGGACAGGGGAAGGCTACACCTTC.